The T cell receptor (beta chain) under discussion was sequenced for a study of cytomegalovirus exposure and HLA in healthy donors. Vbeta (60) and Jbeta (13) primers were used in the PCR. TCRdb keeps only in-frame clones here, not all; method: immunoSEQ multiplex PCR. This sample's table has 55,000 to 75,000 clones. Study results and limitations: DRB1 had the most TCR associations and HLA-C the fewest, a later analysis found, with rates varying by HLA locus. Using a false discovery rate of 0.05, a later analysis showed that 16,951 TCR beta sequences were associated with HLA alleles.

Concerning this clone itself: Its antigen is as yet unknown.

The sequencing input was PBMCs. This TCR derives from a male donor in good health and CMV-seronegative.

CDR3 sequence reads: CASSPQLPQGGLRNEQFF. In nucleotides, the CDR3 is TGCGCCAGCAGCCCACAACTCCCCCAGGGAGGGCTACGCAATGAGCAGTTCTTC. V is TRBV4-3 and J is TRBJ2-1, with 7 bases fitting TRBD2. V was pared by 4 bases and J by 6 bases, with 18 bases of the junction left unmatched. This CDR3 region has 18 residues. CDR1 is LGHNA, CDR2 YSLEER, per germline.